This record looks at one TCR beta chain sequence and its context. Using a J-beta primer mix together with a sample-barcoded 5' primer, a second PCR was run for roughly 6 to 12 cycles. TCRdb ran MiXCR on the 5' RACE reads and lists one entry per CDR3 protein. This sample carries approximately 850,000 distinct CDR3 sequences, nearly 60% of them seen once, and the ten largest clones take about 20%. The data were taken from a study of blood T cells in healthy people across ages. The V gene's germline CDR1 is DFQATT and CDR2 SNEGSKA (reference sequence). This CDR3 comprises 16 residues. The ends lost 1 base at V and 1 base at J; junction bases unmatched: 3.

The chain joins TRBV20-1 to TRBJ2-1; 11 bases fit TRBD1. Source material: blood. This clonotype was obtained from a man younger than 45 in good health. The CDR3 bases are TGCAGTGCTAGAGGAGGACAGGGGGCGTCCTACAATGAGCAGTTCTTC. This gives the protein CSARGGQGASYNEQFF.